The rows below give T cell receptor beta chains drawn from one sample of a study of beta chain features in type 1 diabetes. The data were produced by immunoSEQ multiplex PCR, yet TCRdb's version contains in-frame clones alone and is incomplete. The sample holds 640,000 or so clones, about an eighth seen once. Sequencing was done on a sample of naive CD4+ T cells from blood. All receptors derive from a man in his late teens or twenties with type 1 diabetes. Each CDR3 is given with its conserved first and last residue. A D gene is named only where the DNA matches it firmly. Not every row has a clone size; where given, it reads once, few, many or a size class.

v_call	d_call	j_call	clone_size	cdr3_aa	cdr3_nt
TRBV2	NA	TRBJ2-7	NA	CATGPGAALYEQYF	TGTGCCACCGGTCCGGGGGCTGCCCTTTACGAGCAGTACTTC
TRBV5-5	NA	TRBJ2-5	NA	CASSLEGVGETQYF	TGTGCCAGCAGCTTGGAAGGGGTTGGAGAGACCCAGTACTTC
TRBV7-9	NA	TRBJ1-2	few	CASSLAIQGSGYTF	TGTGCCAGCAGCTTAGCGATACAGGGTTCTGGCTACACCTTC
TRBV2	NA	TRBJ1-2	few	CASSEHESLYGYTF	TGTGCCAGCAGTGAACACGAGAGCCTCTATGGCTACACCTTC
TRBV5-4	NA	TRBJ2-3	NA	CASSPGAGSTDTQYF	TGTGCCAGCAGCCCGGGGGCAGGGTCGACAGATACGCAGTATTTT
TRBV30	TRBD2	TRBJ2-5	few	CAWSEVSGRETQYF	TGTGCCTGGAGTGAAGTGAGCGGGAGGGAGACCCAGTACTTC
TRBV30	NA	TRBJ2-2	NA	CAWILGLRTGELFF	TGTGCCTGGATTTTGGGGCTTCGCACCGGGGAGCTGTTTTTT
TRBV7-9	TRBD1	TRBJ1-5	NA	CASSRTGGDNQPQHF	TGTGCCAGCAGCAGGACAGGGGGGGACAATCAGCCCCAGCATTTT
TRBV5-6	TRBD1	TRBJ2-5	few	CASSSDGQAFGTQYF	TGTGCCAGCAGCTCAGACGGACAGGCCTTCGGGACCCAGTACTTC
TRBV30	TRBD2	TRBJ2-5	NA	CAWRLAARTQYF	TGTGCCTGGCGACTAGCGGCTAGGACCCAGTACTTC
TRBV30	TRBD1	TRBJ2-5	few	CAWTGQDGETQYF	TGTGCCTGGACCGGACAGGATGGGGAGACCCAGTACTTC
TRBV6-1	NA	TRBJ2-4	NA	CASSEGAGADIQYF	TGTGCCAGCAGTGAAGGGGCAGGGGCCGACATTCAGTACTTC
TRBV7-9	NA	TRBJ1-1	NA	CASSFPGASTEAFF	TGTGCCAGCAGCTTTCCAGGGGCGAGCACTGAAGCTTTCTTT
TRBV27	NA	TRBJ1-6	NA	CASRPWTLNNSPLHF	TGTGCCAGCAGACCCTGGACTTTGAATAATTCACCCCTCCACTTT
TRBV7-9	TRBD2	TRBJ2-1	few	CASSLRAGGSYNEQFF	TGTGCCAGCAGCTTACGAGCGGGGGGTAGTTACAATGAGCAGTTCTTC
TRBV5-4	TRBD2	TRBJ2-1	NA	CATMNGGTTYNEQFF	TGTGCCACCATGAACGGGGGGACTACCTACAATGAGCAGTTCTTC
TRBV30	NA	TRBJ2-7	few	CAWSIQGYEQYF	TGTGCCTGGAGTATCCAGGGATACGAGCAGTACTTC
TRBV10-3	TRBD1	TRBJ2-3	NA	CAIRTGDTDTQYF	TGTGCCATCAGGACAGGGGACACAGATACGCAGTATTTT
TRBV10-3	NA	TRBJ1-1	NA	CAISDRNTEAFF	TGTGCCATCAGTGACCGGAACACTGAAGCTTTCTTT
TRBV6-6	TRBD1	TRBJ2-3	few	CASSQGQITDTQYF	TGTGCCAGCAGTCAGGGACAGATCACAGATACGCAGTATTTT
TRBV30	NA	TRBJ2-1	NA	CAWSVNGRYNEQFF	TGTGCCTGGAGTGTAAACGGACGGTACAATGAGCAGTTCTTC
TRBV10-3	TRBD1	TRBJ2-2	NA	CAISAGQGAAGELFF	TGTGCCATCAGTGCCGGACAGGGGGCCGCCGGGGAGCTGTTTTTT
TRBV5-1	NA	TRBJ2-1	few	CASSSSAHSLDNEQFF	TGCGCCAGCAGCTCGTCAGCTCACTCCTTAGACAATGAGCAGTTCTTC
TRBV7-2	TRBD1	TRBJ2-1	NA	CASSPDRGRRFF	TGTGCCAGCAGCCCCGACAGGGGGCGTAGGTTCTTC